This T cell receptor (beta chain) derives from a study of patients and donors after allogeneic stem cell transplantation. This clonotype was counted only a few times. CDR3 length: 13 amino acids. Trimming left V 6 bases short and J 8 bases short, with 14 bases between. Looked up from germline, CDR1 is MNHEY and CDR2 is SVGAGI. One entry per CDR3 protein, called by TCRdb with MiXCR from the RT-PCR reads. The sample consists of fewer than 25,000 distinct CDR3 sequences, around 30% of them appearing once. Sample: blood, either unsorted or a sorted T cell fraction (not recorded which). The rearrangement uses TRBV6-5 and TRBJ2-1; D is ambiguous. The receptor comes from a human donor who was either an allogeneic HSCT recipient or a stem cell or donor lymphocyte infusion donor (not recorded which). It is not recorded whose cells these are; they may come from a transplant donor. CDR3 protein: CASRPFGPHEQFF. The CDR3 coding sequence is TGTGCCAGCAGGCCTTTCGGACCCCATGAGCAGTTCTTC.